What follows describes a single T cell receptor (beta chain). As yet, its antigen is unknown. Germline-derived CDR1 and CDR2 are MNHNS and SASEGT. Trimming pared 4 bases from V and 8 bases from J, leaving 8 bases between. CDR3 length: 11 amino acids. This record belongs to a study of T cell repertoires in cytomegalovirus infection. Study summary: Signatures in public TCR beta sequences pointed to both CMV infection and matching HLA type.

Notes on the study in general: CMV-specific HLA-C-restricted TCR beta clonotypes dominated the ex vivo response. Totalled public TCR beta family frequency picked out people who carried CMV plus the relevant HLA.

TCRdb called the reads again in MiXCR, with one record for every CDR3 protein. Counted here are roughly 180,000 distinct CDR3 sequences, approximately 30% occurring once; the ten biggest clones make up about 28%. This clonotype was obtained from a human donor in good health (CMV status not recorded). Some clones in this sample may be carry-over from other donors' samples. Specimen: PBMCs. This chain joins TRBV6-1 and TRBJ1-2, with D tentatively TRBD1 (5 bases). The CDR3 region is CASSGGGGYTF. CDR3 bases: TGTGCCAGCAGTGGTGGGGGGGGCTACACCTTC.